The clone carrying this TCR beta chain was observed at least ten times. Its antigen is undetermined. TCRdb analysed the multiplex PCR reads with MiXCR anew, one entry per CDR3 protein. The repertoire includes over 200,000 distinct CDR3 sequences, under 40% of them detected once, and over 3.5% sits in the top ten. The data stem from a study of breast tumors, draining lymph nodes, adjacent tissues. Whole-study results and caveats: Data fit most tumor T cells coming from lymph node, expanding in tumor.

V lost 5 bases, J lost 1 base, and 12 bases lay in between. Germline CDR1 reads LNHDA; CDR2 reads SQIVND (reference sequence). The CDR3 has 14 amino acids. Samples came from axillary lymph nodes draining the breast cancer. Material for sequencing was axillary lymph node tissue. This chain connects TRBV19 to TRBJ2-7; D might be TRBD2 (6 bases). This TCR was recovered from a female donor with breast cancer. Some clones in this sample may be carry-over from other donors' samples. In DNA form, the CDR3 reads TGTGCCAGTAGTGCATCACTAGCTTCCTACGAGCAGTACTTC. Encoded protein: CASSASLASYEQYF. The full variable domain, its missing parts supplied by reference TRBV19 and TRBJ2-7, is DGGITQSPKYLFRKEGQNVTLSCEQNLNHDAMYWYRQDPGQGLRLIYYSQIVNDFQKGDIAEGYSVSREKKESFPLTVTSAQKNPTAFYLCASSASLASYEQYFGPGTRLTVT.